The clone carrying this T cell receptor beta chain appeared a few times. Its antigen is still unknown. The data were obtained in a study of neurological immune-mediated disorders. Study conclusions and caveats: The highest TCR clonal expansion occurred in HTLV-1-associated myelopathy; multiple sclerosis fell below healthy controls.

Unsorted libraries were derived from 2 million PBMCs stored at -80 C. This CDR3 is 12 amino acids long. Germline loops: CDR1 SQVTM, CDR2 ANQGSEA. V lost 6 bases, J lost 1 base, and 1 base stayed unmatched. Template-switch 5'RACE cDNA synthesis added a 10-nucleotide unique molecular identifier. One entry per CDR3 protein results from TCRdb running MiXCR on the 5' RACE reads. The sample lists tens of thousands of distinct CDR3 sequences, around 4.8% occurring once. Material for sequencing was PBMCs. The V gene is TRBV29-1, the J gene TRBJ2-5; TRBD1 matches 8 bases. This TCR was sampled from a woman between 70 and 85 years old with multiple sclerosis. The CDR3 coding sequence is TGCAGCGTGGGACAGGCCCAAGAGACCCAGTACTTC. It encodes CSVGQAQETQYF.